These 21 T cell receptor beta chains originate from one sample sequenced in a study of blood T cell repertoires in COVID-19. Profiled with immunoSEQ multiplex PCR; TCRdb holds only in-frame clones, not every one. The table lists approximately 77,000 clones, about nine tenths of them singletons. Source material: peripheral blood. All receptors come from a man aged 25 to 40 with acute or convalescent COVID-19.

The gene calls are TRBV6-2 or TRBV6-3 and TRBJ2-1; TRBD2 agrees at 10 bases. The V gene's germline CDR1 is MNHEY and CDR2 SVGEGT. J gave up 8 bases and V 0 bases, and 4 bases lay outside the gene matches. The CDR3 runs to 15 residues. Written as DNA, the CDR3 is TGTGCCAGCAGTTACTCAGCTAGCGGGAGTTATGAGCAGTTCTTC. Its protein is CASSYSASGSYEQFF.

The rearrangement uses TRBV5-1 and TRBJ2-1, with D tentatively TRBD2 (6 bases). There are 15 residues in the CDR3. Germline V gene sequence: CDR1 SGHRS, CDR2 YFSETQ. Trimming cost V 2 bases and J 3 bases, with 12 bases left between them. The CDR3 sequence: CASSFGTSSYNEQFF. For the CDR3, the DNA is TGCGCCAGCAGCTTCGGGACTTCAAGCTACAATGAGCAGTTCTTC.

This chain uses TRBV27 with TRBJ2-4; the D gene is possibly TRBD1 (6 bases). Deletions cut 2 bases from V and 2 bases from J, with 13 bases between. The germline CDR1 and CDR2 sequences are MNHEY and SMNVEV (reference sequence). The CDR3 consists of 16 residues. In DNA, the CDR3 is TGTGCCAGCAGTTTACAGGGGCCCCCATCCAAAAACATTCAGTACTTC. Protein sequence: CASSLQGPPSKNIQYF.

The V and J genes are TRBV5-5 and TRBJ2-2, with a possible D match to TRBD2 (5 bases). The CDR3 has 14 amino acids. Trimming stripped 4 bases from V and 7 bases from J, with 14 bases between. The germline V gene encodes CDR1 SGHKS and CDR2 YYEKEE (reference sequence). CDR3 region: CASSPSGGGGELFF. The CDR3 DNA reads as TGTGCCAGCAGCCCGTCAGGAGGCGGCGGGGAGCTGTTTTTT.

The chain is built from TRBV28 and TRBJ2-1, with D perhaps matching TRBD1 (5 bases). This CDR3 comprises 13 residues. The V end was cut by 9 bases, the J end by 0 bases, with 9 bases between. In germline, CDR1 is MDHEN, CDR2 SYDVKM. CDR3 amino acids: CASTGRSYNEQFF. In DNA, the CDR3 is TGTGCCAGTACAGGTCGCTCCTACAATGAGCAGTTCTTC.

V and J are TRBV19 and TRBJ1-3, with no clear D. The germline V and J ends were trimmed by 6 bases and 0 bases, with 12 bases remaining between them. This CDR3 has 15 amino acids. Looked up from germline, CDR1 is LNHDA and CDR2 is SQIVND (reference sequence). DNA for the CDR3: TGTGCCAGTAGCCTCCGTGGAGCCTCTGGAAACACCATATATTTT. It is translated as CASSLRGASGNTIYF.

This chain connects TRBV6-2 or TRBV6-3 to TRBJ1-2; the match to TRBD1 covers 9 bases. The V gene's germline CDR1 is MNHEY and CDR2 SVGEGT. The CDR3 is made up of 17 amino acids. V gave up 5 bases and J gave up 3 bases; unmatched junction bases: 13. The CDR3 protein is CASSLSVRDRADYGYTF. The CDR3 DNA is TGTGCCAGCAGTCTCTCCGTCCGGGACAGGGCGGACTATGGCTACACCTTC.

CDR3 bases: TGTGCCAGCGGTGTCAGCGGGAGGACACGCGTGACAGATACGCAGTATTTT. Translated, it gives CASGVSGRTRVTDTQYF. The rearrangement joins TRBV2 to TRBJ2-3; TRBD2 agrees at 9 bases. Germline V gene sequence: CDR1 SNHLY, CDR2 FYNNEI. The trim removed 8 bases at V and 3 bases at J, leaving 15 bases unmatched. The CDR3 consists of 17 residues.

V usage is TRBV29-1 and J usage is TRBJ2-1, with 10 bases fitting TRBD2. Trimming cost V 3 bases and J 9 bases; bases outside gene matches: 2. Germline-derived CDR1 and CDR2 are SQVTM and ANQGSEA. CDR3 length equals 12 residues. The CDR3: CSVDSSGSEQFF. The CDR3 DNA reads as TGCAGCGTTGACTCTAGCGGGAGTGAGCAGTTCTTC.

The rearrangement links TRBV19 to TRBJ1-1; D may be TRBD1 (5 bases). The CDR3 contains 15 residues. The ends were cut back, 5 bases at V and 5 bases at J, with 18 bases in the middle. Germline CDR1 is LNHDA and CDR2 is SQIVND (reference sequence). The CDR3 here is CASSLPQGVGTEAFF. The CDR3 DNA sequence: TGTGCCAGTAGTCTACCCCAGGGTGTGGGAACTGAAGCTTTCTTT.

In nucleotides, the CDR3 is TGTGCCAGCAGCAGTTCTTTGACAGGCTCCTACGAGCAGTACTTC. Protein product: CASSSSLTGSYEQYF. The chain is built from TRBV3-1 (or the pseudogene TRBV3-2) and TRBJ2-7, with a possible D match to TRBD1 (6 bases). The CDR3 length is 15 residues. V lost 5 bases and J 0 bases, leaving 14 bases between the germline ends. CDR1 is LGHDT, CDR2 YNNKEL, per germline (reference sequence).

This chain connects TRBV7-3 to TRBJ2-2; 9 nucleotides match TRBD2. Trimming at V came to 2 bases and at J to 6 bases, leaving 13 bases not matched to a gene. This CDR3 has 18 amino acids. Germline assignment: CDR1 SGHTA and CDR2 FQGTGA. CDR3 nucleotide sequence: TGTGCCAGCAGCTTATCCCGGAGGCGGGAGGGCCGACCCGGGGAGCTGTTTTTT. Its protein is CASSLSRRREGRPGELFF.

This chain connects TRBV27 to TRBJ1-4, with TRBD1 identical over 9 bases. Germline V CDR1 and CDR2: MNHEY, SMNVEV (reference sequence). Trimming cost V 4 bases and J 3 bases; bases outside gene matches: 3. This CDR3 has 15 amino acids. This CDR3 reads CASSSTGGPNEKLFF. DNA of the CDR3: TGTGCCAGCAGTTCTACAGGGGGCCCTAATGAAAAACTGTTTTTT.

For the CDR3, the DNA is TGTGCTAGTGCCTCAAGGACAGGATTGAACACTGAAGCTTTCTTT. This gives the protein CASASRTGLNTEAFF. V is TRBV12-5 and J is TRBJ1-1; TRBD1 agrees at 7 bases. In germline, CDR1 is LGHNT, CDR2 FRNRAP. Losses at the gene ends were 7 bases for V and 0 bases for J; bases not matched to a gene: 8. The CDR3 runs 15 residues.

This chain links TRBV5-1 with TRBJ1-6; the match to TRBD1 covers 7 bases. The length of the CDR3 is 16 residues. CDR1 is SGHRS and CDR2 is YFSETQ in the germline V gene. V was clipped by 4 bases and J by 4 bases; unmatched bases: 8. The CDR3 protein is CASSAAGTVYNSPLHF. The DNA of the CDR3 is TGCGCCAGCAGCGCGGCCGGGACAGTATATAATTCACCCCTCCACTTT.

This chain links TRBV15 with TRBJ1-1; 7 bases are a match to TRBD1. The germline CDR1 and CDR2 sequences are LNHNV and YYDKDF (reference sequence). V lost 5 bases and J lost 0; bases outside the gene matches: 6. The CDR3 sequence is 15 residues long. CDR3 sequence: CATSERDSLNTEAFF. The CDR3 DNA reads TGTGCCACCAGCGAAAGGGACAGCTTGAACACTGAAGCTTTCTTT.

In this sample, this clone turned up once. The chain couples TRBV12-3 or TRBV12-4 to TRBJ1-2, with D possibly being TRBD1 (5 bases). V was clipped by 6 bases and J by 4 bases, with 12 bases between them. This CDR3 comprises 13 residues. The CDR3 sequence is CASRGEGSYGYTF. In nucleotides, the CDR3 is TGTGCCAGCAGGGGGGAGGGCAGCTATGGCTACACCTTC.

The chain is built from TRBV5-6 and TRBJ2-7; TRBD1 is a possible D gene (6 bases). Germline V CDR1 and CDR2: SGHDT, YYEEEE. Trimming left V 4 bases short and J 1 base short, with 9 bases between. The CDR3 spans 13 residues. CDR3 sequence: CASSRGGSYEQYF. In nucleotides, the CDR3 is TGTGCCAGCAGCCGAGGGGGATCCTACGAGCAGTACTTC.

J is TRBJ2-5 and V is TRBV15; a weak D match, TRBD1 (5 bases). Germline-derived CDR1 and CDR2 are LNHNV and YYDKDF (reference sequence). This CDR3 region has 15 residues. Between the trimmed V and J ends, which lost 1 base and 1 base, there was a span of 10 bases. The CDR3 DNA reads TGTGCCACCAGCAGAGGTCAGGGATTCCAAGAGACCCAGTACTTC. The encoded protein is CATSRGQGFQETQYF.

The chain recombines TRBV4-1 with TRBJ1-1; D may be TRBD1 (5 bases). V was trimmed by 3 bases and J by 0 bases, leaving 11 bases between them. Germline CDR1 is MGHRA and CDR2 is YSYEKL. The CDR3 contains 15 residues. CDR3 coding DNA: TGCGCCAGCAGCCACGGGGGAGGCATGAACACTGAAGCTTTCTTT. It encodes CASSHGGGMNTEAFF.

J is TRBJ2-3 and V is TRBV19; 10 nucleotides agree with TRBD2. Germline V gives CDR1 LNHDA, CDR2 SQIVND (reference sequence). This CDR3 has 15 amino acids. After removal of 0 bases from V and 6 bases from J, the junction contained 3 bases not matched to a gene. The CDR3 bases are TGTGCCAGTAGTATAGAGGCTAGCGGGGGCGATACGCAGTATTTT. Protein sequence: CASSIEASGGDTQYF.